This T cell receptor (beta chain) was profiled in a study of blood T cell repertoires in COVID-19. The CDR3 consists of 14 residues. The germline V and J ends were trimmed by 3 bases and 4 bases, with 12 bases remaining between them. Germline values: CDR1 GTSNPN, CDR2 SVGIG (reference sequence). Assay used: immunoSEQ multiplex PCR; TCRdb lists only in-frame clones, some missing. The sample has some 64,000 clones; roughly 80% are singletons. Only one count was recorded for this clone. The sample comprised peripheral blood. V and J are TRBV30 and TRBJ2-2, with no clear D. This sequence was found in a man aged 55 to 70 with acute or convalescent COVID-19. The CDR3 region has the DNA TGTGCCTGGAGCTCACTTCCATCCACCGGGGAGCTGTTTTTT. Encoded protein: CAWSSLPSTGELFF. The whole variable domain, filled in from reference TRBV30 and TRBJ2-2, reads SQTIHQWPATLVQPVGSPLSLECTVEGTSNPNLYWYRQAAGRGLQLLFYSVGIGQISSEVPQNLSASRPQDRQFILSSKKLLLSDSGFYLCAWSSLPSTGELFFGEGSRLTVL.